The present T cell receptor (beta chain) was sequenced within a study of T-cell reconstitution after alpha-beta-depleted transplantation in children. General study findings and limits: At one year after transplant, newly produced T cells mostly accounted for T-cell counts and diversity. There were reportedly several hundred expanded graft clones from which alpha-beta T cells came about two months after transplant.

A note on this clonotype: Its antigen is not known. A much larger clone sits a single nucleotide away, making a read error possible.

A TCRbeta library incorporating unique molecular identifiers was prepared. TCRdb re-derived calls from the PCR reads in MiXCR, one entry per CDR3 protein. Found here are about 250,000 distinct CDR3 sequences, approximately 24% of them singletons; the top ten hold around 4.8%. The CDR3 has 12 amino acids. Germline-derived CDR1 and CDR2 are SEHNR and FQNEAQ (reference sequence). V gene TRBV7-9 combines with J gene TRBJ2-3; D is unresolved. The sequence derives from a female patient aged 2-9 years who had a stem cell transplant for congenital amegakaryocytic thrombocytopenia, so the T cells may come from the graft donor. The sample here was PBMCs, mostly from graft donor cells, taken 360 days after TCRalphabeta/CD19-depleted stem cell transplant. The DNA of the CDR3 is TGTTCCAGCAGCCAAGCATTAGATACGCAGTATTTT. Residues: CSSSQALDTQYF. Full variable domain (missing parts from reference TRBV7-9 and TRBJ2-3): DTGVSQNPRHKITKRGQNVTFRCDPISEHNRLYWYRQTLGQGPEFLTYFQNEAQLEKSRLLSDRFSAERPKGSFSTLEIQRTEQGDSAMYLCSSSQALDTQYFGPGTRLTVL.